A selection of T cell receptor beta chains follows, all from one sample in a study of blood T cell repertoires in COVID-19. TCRdb's copy holds only in-frame clones and misses some; the assay was immunoSEQ multiplex PCR. The table lists some 400,000 clones, more than 70% of them singletons. Sequencing used PBMCs or T cells enriched from blood (not recorded which). These receptors were collected from a man aged 30-40 years who had recovered from COVID-19. CDR3s include the opening cysteine and the closing phenylalanine or tryptophan. D genes are given only for firm matches. The listing skips clone size in some rows; elsewhere it reads once, few, many or a size class.

V,size,J,D,DNA,CDR3
TRBV12-5,-,TRBJ2-1,-,TGTGCTAGTGGTTTGGTACTGCAGGATTTAGGTGAGCAGTTCTTC,CASGLVLQDLGEQFF
TRBV7-9,-,TRBJ2-6,-,TGTGCCACCCGCGGGGACCCCACCTCTGGGGCCAACGTCCTGACTTTC,CATRGDPTSGANVLTF
TRBV6-5,-,TRBJ1-1,-,TGTGCCAGCAGGCAAATACAGGGAGGGACTGAAGCTTTCTTT,CASRQIQGGTEAFF
TRBV19,-,TRBJ2-5,-,TGTGCCAGTAGTAGTAGGGGGTCTGGCGCCCAAGAGACCCAGTACTTC,CASSSRGSGAQETQYF
TRBV6-2/TRBV6-3,-,TRBJ1-1,-,TGTGCCAGCAGTTACCGCCGAGTATCAGGTACTGAAGCTTTCTTT,CASSYRRVSGTEAFF
TRBV10-2,-,TRBJ2-3,-,TGCGCCAGCAGTGAGAAGGGGTATCTTACAGATACGCAGTATTTT,CASSEKGYLTDTQYF
TRBV20-1,-,TRBJ1-2,-,TGCAGTGCTAGTAGCCTTGGACGGACTACTCTATATGGCTACACCTTC,CSASSLGRTTLYGYTF
TRBV4-1,-,TRBJ1-5,-,TGCGCCAGCAGCCCCAAGGGGGGGCACGGAGAGCCCCAGCATTTT,CASSPKGGHGEPQHF
TRBV7-2,-,TRBJ1-6,TRBD1,TGTGCCAGCAGCCTACTAGGACAGGGCTCCTATAATTCACCCCTCCACTTT,CASSLLGQGSYNSPLHF
TRBV19,-,TRBJ1-6,-,TGTGCCAGTAGTTCAACAGGGTCAAATAATTCACCCCTCCACTTT,CASSSTGSNNSPLHF
TRBV6-5,-,TRBJ1-3,-,TGTGCCAGCAGTTACGCGGGGGCCAGTGGAAACACCATATATTTT,CASSYAGASGNTIYF
TRBV5-1,-,TRBJ2-7,TRBD1,TGCGCCAGCAGCTTGGAAGCACAGGGGGGCTACGAGCAGTACTTC,CASSLEAQGGYEQYF
TRBV7-8,-,TRBJ1-5,-,TGTGCCAGCAGCCAAATCCCTGCCCGGGGGGACCAGCCCCAGCATTTT,CASSQIPARGDQPQHF
TRBV25-1,-,TRBJ2-1,-,TGTGCCGGAGGACAGCGGAGTGAGTTCTTC,CAGGQRSEFF
TRBV7-2,-,TRBJ2-5,-,TGTGCCAGCAGCTTAGGGTTGGGGGCCGGGCAGACCCAGTACTTC,CASSLGLGAGQTQYF
TRBV12-3/TRBV12-4,-,TRBJ1-5,TRBD1,TGTGCCAGCAGTTGGGGACAGAGACAGCCCCAGCATTTT,CASSWGQRQPQHF
TRBV6-5,few,TRBJ2-7,TRBD2,TGTGCCAGCAGTCAGGGACTAGCGGGCGAGCAGTACTTC,CASSQGLAGEQYF
TRBV3-1/TRBV3-2,-,TRBJ1-2,-,TGTGCCAGCAGCCACCGACAGTTAGACTATGGCTACACCTTC,CASSHRQLDYGYTF
TRBV7-2,-,TRBJ2-7,TRBD2,TGTGCCAGCAGCTTAGACGGGACTAGCCCCGCCTACGAGCAGTACTTC,CASSLDGTSPAYEQYF
TRBV30,-,TRBJ1-4,-,TGTGCCTGGAGTCGTGTGGGGGGAGCGGAAAAACTGTTTTTT,CAWSRVGGAEKLFF
TRBV5-1,-,TRBJ1-2,-,TGCGCCAGCAGCCCTAGTGGACAGTCGACTGGCTACACCTTC,CASSPSGQSTGYTF
TRBV7-2,-,TRBJ2-3,TRBD2,TGTGCCAGCAGCTTAGAAGGGTGGGGGGGAACAGATACGCAGTATTTT,CASSLEGWGGTDTQYF